This T cell receptor (beta chain) was identified during a study of Graves' ophthalmopathy and Graves' hyperthyroidism. Scientists amplified the TCR beta CDR3 regions from RNA transcripts. Second-round multiplex PCR followed a first-round RT-PCR using HTBI primers. One entry per CDR3 protein, called by TCRdb with MiXCR from the multiplex PCR reads. The sample has around 590,000 distinct CDR3 sequences, 35% to 45% seen once. General study results and limits: Progression of ophthalmopathy was predicted by the model with 70% to 71% sensitivity and 72% to 85% specificity.

This CDR3 comprises 17 residues. With 3 bases clipped from V and 4 bases from J, the junction kept 9 bases outside the gene matches. Germline CDR1 and CDR2: KGHDR and SFDVKD. Comment on this clonotype: The target antigen is unknown.

Ages of hyperthyroidism patients ran from 18 to 65, and their diagnoses were new, under 2 months' duration. Orbital computed tomography, together with clinical symptoms, serum thyroxine, TRAb and thyroid ultrasound, was used for diagnosis. The receptor's source is an adult man with Graves' hyperthyroidism. V and J are TRBV24-1 and TRBJ2-5; 11 bases are a match to TRBD2. Input material: peripheral blood or thyroid tissue (not recorded which). The CDR3: CATSDTTGTSGRETQYF. The CDR3 DNA is TGTGCCACCAGTGATACGACCGGGACTAGCGGACGAGAGACCCAGTACTTC.